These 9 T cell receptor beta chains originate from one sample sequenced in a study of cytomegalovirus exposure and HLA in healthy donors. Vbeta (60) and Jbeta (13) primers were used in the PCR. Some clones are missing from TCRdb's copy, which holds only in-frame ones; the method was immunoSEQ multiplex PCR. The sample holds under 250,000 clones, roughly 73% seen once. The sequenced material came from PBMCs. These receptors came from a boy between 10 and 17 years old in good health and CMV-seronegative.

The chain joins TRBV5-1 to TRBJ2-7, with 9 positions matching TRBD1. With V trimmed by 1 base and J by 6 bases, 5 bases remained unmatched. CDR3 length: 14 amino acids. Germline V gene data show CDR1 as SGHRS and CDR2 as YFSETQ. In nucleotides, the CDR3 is TGCGCCAGCAGCTTGCCGGGACAGGGTGGCGAGCAGTACTTC. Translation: CASSLPGQGGEQYF.

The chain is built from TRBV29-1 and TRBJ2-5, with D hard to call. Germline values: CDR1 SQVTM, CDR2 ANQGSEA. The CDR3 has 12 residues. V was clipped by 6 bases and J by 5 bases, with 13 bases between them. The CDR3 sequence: CSVLTGSETQYF. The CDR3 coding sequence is TGCAGCGTCCTCACCGGGTCGGAGACCCAGTACTTC.

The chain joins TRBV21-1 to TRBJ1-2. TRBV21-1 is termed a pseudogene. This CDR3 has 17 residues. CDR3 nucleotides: TGTGCCAGCAGCGGCCCAGAGGAGGGGCCTTCCCTCTATGGCTACACCTTC. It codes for CASSGPEEGPSLYGYTF.

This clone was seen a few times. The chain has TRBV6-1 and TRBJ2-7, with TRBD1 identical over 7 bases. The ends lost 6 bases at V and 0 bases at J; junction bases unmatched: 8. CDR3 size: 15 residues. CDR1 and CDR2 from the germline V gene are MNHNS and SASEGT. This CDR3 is CASRVPGQHSYEQYF. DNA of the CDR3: TGTGCCAGCAGAGTTCCGGGACAGCACTCCTACGAGCAGTACTTC.

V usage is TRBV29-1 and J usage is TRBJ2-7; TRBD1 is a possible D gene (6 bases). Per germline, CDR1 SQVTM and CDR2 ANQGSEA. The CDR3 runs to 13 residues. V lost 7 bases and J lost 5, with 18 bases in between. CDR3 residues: CSAEGQQVDEQYF. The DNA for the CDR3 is TGCAGCGCCGAAGGACAGCAGGTTGACGAGCAGTACTTC.

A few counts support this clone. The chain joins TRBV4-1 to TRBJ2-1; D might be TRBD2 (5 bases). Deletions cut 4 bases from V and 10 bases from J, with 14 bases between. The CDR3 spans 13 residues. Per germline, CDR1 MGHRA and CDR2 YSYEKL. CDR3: CASSPHQRYEQFF. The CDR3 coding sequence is TGCGCCAGCAGCCCCCATCAGCGGTACGAGCAGTTCTTC.

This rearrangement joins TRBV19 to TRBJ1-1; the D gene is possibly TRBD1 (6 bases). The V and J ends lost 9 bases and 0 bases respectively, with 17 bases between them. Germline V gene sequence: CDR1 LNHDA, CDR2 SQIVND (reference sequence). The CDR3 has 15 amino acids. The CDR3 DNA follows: TGTGCCAGCGAAGACAGGACCTACATGAACACTGAAGCTTTCTTT. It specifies CASEDRTYMNTEAFF.

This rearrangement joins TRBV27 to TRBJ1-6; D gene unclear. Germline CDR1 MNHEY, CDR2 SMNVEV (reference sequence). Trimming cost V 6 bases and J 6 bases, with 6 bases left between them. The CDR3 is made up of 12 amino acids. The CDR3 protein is CASSLGNSPLHF. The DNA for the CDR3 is TGTGCCAGCAGCCTAGGTAATTCACCCCTCCACTTT.

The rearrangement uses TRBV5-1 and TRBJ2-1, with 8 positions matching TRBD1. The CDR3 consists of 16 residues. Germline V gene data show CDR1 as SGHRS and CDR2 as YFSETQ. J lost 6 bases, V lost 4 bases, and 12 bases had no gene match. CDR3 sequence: CASSVSRTGGINEQFF. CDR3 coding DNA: TGCGCCAGCAGCGTAAGTCGTACAGGGGGAATCAATGAGCAGTTCTTC.